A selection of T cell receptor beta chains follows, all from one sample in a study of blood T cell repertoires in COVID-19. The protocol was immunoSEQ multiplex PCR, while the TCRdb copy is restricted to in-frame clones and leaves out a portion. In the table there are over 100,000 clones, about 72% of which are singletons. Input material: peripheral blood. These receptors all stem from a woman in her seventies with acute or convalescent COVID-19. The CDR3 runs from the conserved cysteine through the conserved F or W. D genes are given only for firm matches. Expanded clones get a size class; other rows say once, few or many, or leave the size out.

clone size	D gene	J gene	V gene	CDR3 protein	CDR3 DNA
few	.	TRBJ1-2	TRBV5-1	CASSGPGDYGYTF	TGCGCCAGCAGCGGTCCAGGGGACTATGGCTACACCTTC
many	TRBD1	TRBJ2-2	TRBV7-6	CASSLVARGRGELFF	TGTGCCAGCAGCTTAGTAGCCAGGGGGCGCGGGGAGCTGTTTTTT
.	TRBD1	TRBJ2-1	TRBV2	CASKQGNEQFF	TGTGCCAGCAAACAGGGGAATGAGCAGTTCTTC
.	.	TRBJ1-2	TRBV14	CASTGDGNYGYTF	TGTGCCAGTACGGGGGACGGGAACTATGGCTACACCTTC
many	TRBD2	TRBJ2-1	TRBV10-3	CAISGTGTSYNEQFF	TGTGCCATCAGCGGGACCGGGACTAGCTACAATGAGCAGTTCTTC
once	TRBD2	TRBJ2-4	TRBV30	CAWMVAGGNIQYF	TGTGCCTGGATGGTAGCGGGGGGGAACATTCAGTACTTC
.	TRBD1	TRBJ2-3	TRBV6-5	CASKMGQNTDTQYF	TGTGCCAGCAAAATGGGACAGAACACAGATACGCAGTATTTT
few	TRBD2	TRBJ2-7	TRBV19	CASSMALATSGGYAYEQYF	TGTGCCAGTAGTATGGCCTTGGCGACTAGCGGGGGGTACGCCTACGAGCAGTACTTC
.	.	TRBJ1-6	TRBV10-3	CAISESMLGSGSPLHF	TGTGCCATCAGTGAGTCGATGCTGGGTTCGGGGTCACCCCTCCACTTT
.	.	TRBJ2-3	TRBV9	CASSAEGTSTDTQYF	TGTGCCAGCAGCGCGGAGGGAACTAGCACAGATACGCAGTATTTT
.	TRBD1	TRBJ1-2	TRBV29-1	CSVKDRGHSGYTF	TGCAGCGTAAAGGACAGGGGGCATAGTGGCTACACCTTC
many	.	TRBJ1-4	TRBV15	CATSRGADEKLFF	TGTGCCACCAGCCGGGGGGCTGATGAAAAACTGTTTTTT
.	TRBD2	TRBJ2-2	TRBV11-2	CASSFPNERERPGELFF	TGTGCCAGCAGCTTTCCGAACGAGCGGGAGAGACCCGGGGAGCTGTTTTTT
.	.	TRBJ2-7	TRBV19	CASSPYSSARSYEQYF	TGTGCCAGTAGTCCATACTCTAGCGCCCGCTCCTACGAGCAGTACTTC
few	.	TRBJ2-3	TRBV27	CASSFDSPPHSDTQYF	TGTGCCAGCAGTTTCGACTCCCCCCCCCATTCGGATACGCAGTATTTT
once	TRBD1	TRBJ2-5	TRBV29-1	CSAEVTGGTLMETQYF	TGCAGCGCTGAGGTGACAGGGGGCACCTTGATGGAGACCCAGTACTTC
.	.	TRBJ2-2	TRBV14	CASSQVLSGELFF	TGTGCCAGCAGCCAAGTACTTAGCGGGGAGCTGTTTTTT
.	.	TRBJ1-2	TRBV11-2	CASSLGDKYGYTF	TGTGCCAGCAGCTTAGGGGACAAGTATGGCTACACCTTC
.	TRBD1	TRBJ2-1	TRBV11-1	CASSFGDSAYNEQFF	TGTGCCAGCAGCTTTGGGGACAGTGCCTACAATGAGCAGTTCTTC
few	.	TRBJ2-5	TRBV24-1	CATSDPGQEETQYF	TGTGCCACCAGTGATCCGGGACAAGAAGAGACCCAGTACTTC
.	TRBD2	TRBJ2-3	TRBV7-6	CASSSAGGVTDTQYF	TGTGCCAGCAGCTCCGCGGGGGGGGTCACAGATACGCAGTATTTT
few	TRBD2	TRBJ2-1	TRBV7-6	CASSRGTSSHNEQFF	TGTGCCAGCAGCCGGGGGACTAGCAGCCACAATGAGCAGTTCTTC
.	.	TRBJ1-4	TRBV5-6	CARSRTATNEKLFF	TGTGCCAGGTCTAGGACAGCAACTAATGAAAAACTGTTTTTT
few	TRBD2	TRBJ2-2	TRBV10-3	CAIRRTSSGGTGELFF	TGTGCCATCAGGAGAACCTCTAGCGGGGGCACCGGGGAGCTGTTTTTT
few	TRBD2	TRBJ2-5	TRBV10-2	CASSEGIAGGKETQYF	TGCGCCAGCAGTGAAGGGATAGCGGGGGGGAAGGAGACCCAGTACTTC
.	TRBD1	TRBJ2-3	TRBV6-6	CATSPSPGQSTDTQYF	TGTGCCACCTCCCCCTCACCGGGACAGAGCACAGATACGCAGTATTTT
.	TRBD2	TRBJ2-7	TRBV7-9	CASSPGLAGGTEQYF	TGTGCCAGCAGCCCGGGACTAGCGGGAGGCACCGAGCAGTACTTC
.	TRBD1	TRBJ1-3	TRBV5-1	CASSQYRGAGGNTIYF	TGCGCCAGCAGCCAGTACAGGGGGGCCGGTGGAAACACCATATATTTT
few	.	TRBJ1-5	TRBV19	CASRPPDLTGVPNQPQHF	TGTGCCAGCCGACCCCCCGACTTGACAGGAGTGCCCAATCAGCCCCAGCATTTT
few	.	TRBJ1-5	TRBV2	CASSSQGGQPQHF	TGTGCCAGCAGTTCACAGGGTGGGCAGCCCCAGCATTTT
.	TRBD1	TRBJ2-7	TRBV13	CASSFRDRGSYEQYF	TGTGCCAGCAGCTTCCGGGACAGGGGCTCCTACGAGCAGTACTTC
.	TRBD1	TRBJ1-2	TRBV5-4	CASSKKTGGAFHGYTF	TGTGCCAGCAGCAAAAAAACAGGGGGCGCTTTCCATGGCTACACCTTC
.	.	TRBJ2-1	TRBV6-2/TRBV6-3	CASSYSGGFSSNEQFF	TGTGCCAGCAGTTACTCCGGAGGGTTTTCCTCCAATGAGCAGTTCTTC
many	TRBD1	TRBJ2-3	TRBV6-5	CASRTGTGVTDTQYF	TGTGCCAGCAGGACCGGGACAGGGGTAACAGATACGCAGTATTTT
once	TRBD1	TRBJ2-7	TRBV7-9	CASSSLPGQGARGEQYF	TGTGCCAGCAGCTCCTTACCGGGACAGGGGGCGAGGGGCGAGCAGTACTTC
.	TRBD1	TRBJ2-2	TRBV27	CASSLEGAPNTGELFF	TGTGCCAGCAGTTTAGAGGGGGCCCCGAACACCGGGGAGCTGTTTTTT
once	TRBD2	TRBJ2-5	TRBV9	CASSVSSRAGGSETQYF	TGTGCCAGCAGCGTATCTTCGCGGGCGGGGGGCTCAGAGACCCAGTACTTC
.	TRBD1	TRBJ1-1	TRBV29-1	CSLDRGQVNTEAFF	TGCAGCCTGGACAGGGGCCAGGTGAACACTGAAGCTTTCTTT
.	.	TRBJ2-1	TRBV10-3	CAISAQGYEQFF	TGTGCCATCAGTGCGCAGGGGTATGAGCAGTTCTTC
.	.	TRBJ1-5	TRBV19	CASRRNGGQSNQPQHF	TGTGCCAGTAGAAGAAACGGAGGACAGTCTAATCAGCCCCAGCATTTT
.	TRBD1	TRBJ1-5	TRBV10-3	CAISKTGANQPQHF	TGTGCCATCAGTAAAACAGGGGCCAATCAGCCCCAGCATTTT
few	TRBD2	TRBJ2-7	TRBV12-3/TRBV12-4	CASSGGAYEQYF	TGTGCCAGCTCGGGGGGAGCCTACGAGCAGTACTTC
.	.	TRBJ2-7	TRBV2	CANQGGSYEQYF	TGTGCCAACCAGGGGGGCTCCTACGAGCAGTACTTC
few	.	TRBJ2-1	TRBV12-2	CANNEQFF	TGTGCTAACAATGAGCAGTTCTTC
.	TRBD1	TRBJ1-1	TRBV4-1	CASSQAQGVDAEAFF	TGCGCCAGCAGCCAGGCCCAGGGGGTGGACGCTGAAGCTTTCTTT
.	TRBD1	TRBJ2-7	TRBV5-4	CASSLAGTGVEQYF	TGTGCCAGCAGCTTGGCCGGGACAGGGGTAGAGCAGTACTTC
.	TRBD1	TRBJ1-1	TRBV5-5	CASSLVPGQGANTEAFF	TGTGCCAGCAGCTTGGTTCCAGGACAGGGGGCGAACACTGAAGCTTTCTTT
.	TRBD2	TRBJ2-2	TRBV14	CASSLRVTSGNTGELFF	TGTGCCAGCAGCCTTCGGGTGACTAGCGGTAACACCGGGGAGCTGTTTTTT
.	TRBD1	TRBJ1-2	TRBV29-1	CSVEWDREGVGYTF	TGCAGCGTTGAATGGGACAGGGAAGGAGTTGGCTACACCTTC
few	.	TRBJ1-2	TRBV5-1	CASSAGTTGFYTF	TGCGCCAGCAGCGCTGGGACAACCGGGTTCTACACCTTC
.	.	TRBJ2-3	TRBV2	CASLKGTGPRGTDTQYF	TGTGCCAGCCTAAAAGGGACGGGGCCAAGGGGGACAGATACGCAGTATTTT
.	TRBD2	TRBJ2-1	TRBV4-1	CASSQEQRGGTIEQFF	TGCGCCAGCAGCCAAGAACAACGGGGGGGCACAATTGAGCAGTTCTTC
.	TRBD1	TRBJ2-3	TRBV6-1	CASSETGTHTDTQYF	TGTGCCAGCAGTGAGACAGGGACACACACAGATACGCAGTATTTT